Shown below are 9 T cell receptor beta chains from a single sample sequenced in a study of T-cell memory formation after mild COVID-19. Each CDR3 protein gets one entry after TCRdb re-called the 5' RACE reads with MiXCR. The sample lists about 210,000 distinct CDR3 sequences, around 25% occurring once. The sequencing sample was made of PBMCs or a T cell subset sorted from them (not recorded which). The source of these receptors is an adult woman who had mild COVID-19 (a few samples of this study predate the infection). Cell type and time point are not known.

The chain uses TRBV15 and TRBJ1-5; unclear D gene. Trimming took 1 base from V and 0 from J, leaving 10 bases between them. Germline V gene sequence: CDR1 LNHNV, CDR2 YYDKDF (reference sequence). The CDR3 has 16 amino acids. In DNA form, the CDR3 reads TGTGCCACCAGCAGAGGGTCCGGGGATAGCAATCAGCCCCAGCATTTT. Encoded protein: CATSRGSGDSNQPQHF.

This rearrangement joins TRBV4-3 to TRBJ1-5; D might be TRBD1 (6 bases). Between the trimmed V and J ends, which lost 0 bases and 7 bases, there was a span of 16 bases. The germline V gene encodes CDR1 LGHNA and CDR2 YSLEER. CDR3 length equals 16 residues. This CDR3 reads CASSQDWAGAEQPQHF. The CDR3 DNA reads TGCGCCAGCAGCCAAGATTGGGCAGGGGCCGAGCAGCCCCAGCATTTT.

Only a few counts were recorded for this clonotype. The CDR3 DNA sequence: TGTGCCAGCAGCTCGACCCCAACTGGACGGAACAATGAGCAGTTCTTC. Residues: CASSSTPTGRNNEQFF. The rearrangement links TRBV7-2 to TRBJ2-1; D is undetermined. V was cut by 4 bases and J by 5 bases, with 18 bases left in between. CDR1 SGHTA and CDR2 FQGNSA come from the germline V gene. CDR3 size: 16 residues.

The chain is built from TRBV9 and TRBJ2-5, with 8 nucleotides matching TRBD2. Trimming took 4 bases from V and 2 from J; bases not matched to a gene: 4. Germline V gene data show CDR1 as SGDLS and CDR2 as YYNGEE. The CDR3 extends over 14 amino acids. CDR3 amino acids: CASSSKREQETQYF. The CDR3 DNA reads TGTGCCAGCAGCTCCAAGCGGGAGCAAGAGACCCAGTACTTC.

The chain links TRBV19 to TRBJ2-2; D not resolved. V dropped 8 bases and J dropped 0 bases, with 10 bases sitting between them. Germline V CDR1 and CDR2: LNHDA, SQIVND (reference sequence). The CDR3 extends over 14 amino acids. DNA for the CDR3: TGTGCCAGTCGAAGGGTCCCGAACACCGGGGAGCTGTTTTTT. Translating gives CASRRVPNTGELFF. The whole variable domain, filled in from reference TRBV19 and TRBJ2-2, reads DGGITQSPKYLFRKEGQNVTLSCEQNLNHDAMYWYRQDPGQGLRLIYYSQIVNDFQKGDIAEGYSVSREKKESFPLTVTSAQKNPTAFYLCASRRVPNTGELFFGEGSRLTVL.

The chain is built from TRBV9 and TRBJ1-5; a possible D gene is TRBD1 (6 bases). V was cut by 3 bases and J by 1 base, with 11 bases left in between. The CDR3 has 15 residues. Germline V lookup: CDR1 SGDLS, CDR2 YYNGEE. The CDR3 sequence: CASSAGATSNQPQHF. The DNA of the CDR3 is TGTGCCAGCAGCGCAGGGGCTACGAGCAATCAGCCCCAGCATTTT. Full variable domain (outside the CDR3, taken from reference TRBV9 and TRBJ1-5): DSGVTQTPKHLITATGQRVTLRCSPRSGDLSVYWYQQSLDQGLQFLIQYYNGEERAKGNILERFSAQQFPDLHSELNLSSLELGDSALYFCASSAGATSNQPQHFGDGTRLSIL.

This chain connects TRBV7-9 to TRBJ1-5; D remains ambiguous. This CDR3 has 13 residues. Germline V gene sequence: CDR1 SEHNR, CDR2 FQNEAQ (reference sequence). Trimming took off 1 base at V and 4 bases at J, with 5 bases between the two ends. The CDR3 DNA follows: TGTGCCAGCAGCTTAGAGGAGAATCAGCCCCAGCATTTT. The encoded protein is CASSLEENQPQHF.

The chain combines TRBV11-1 with TRBJ2-1, with no clear D. Per the germline V gene, CDR1 is SGHAT and CDR2 is FQDESV (reference sequence). This CDR3 comprises 15 residues. V was clipped by 5 bases and J by 2 bases, with 13 bases between them. CDR3 residues: CASSQRSSPYNEQFF. The CDR3 DNA reads TGTGCCAGCAGCCAAAGGTCTAGTCCCTACAATGAGCAGTTCTTC. Variable domain in full (rest from reference TRBV11-1 and TRBJ2-1): EAEVAQSPRYKITEKSQAVAFWCDPISGHATLYWYRQILGQGPELLVQFQDESVVDDSQLPKDRFSAERLKGVDSTLKIQPAELGDSAMYLCASSQRSSPYNEQFFGPGTRLTVL.

This clonotype occurred a few times. The chain links TRBV3-1 to TRBJ2-3; D is ambiguous. There are 13 residues in the CDR3. CDR1 and CDR2 (germline): LGHDT, YNNKEL (reference sequence). Trimming pared 2 bases from V and 5 bases from J, leaving 8 bases between. The CDR3 here is CASSQSGEDTQYF. The CDR3 coding sequence is TGTGCCAGCAGCCAATCTGGGGAAGATACGCAGTATTTT.